The text below deals with one T cell receptor beta chain. Its specificity is unknown. Sequencing used immunoSEQ multiplex PCR; TCRdb keeps in-frame clones, though not all of them. The repertoire includes around 340,000 clones, 70% to 75% of them detected once, and 10% sits in the top ten. This CDR3 spans 14 amino acids. Germline V gene sequence: CDR1 MGHDK, CDR2 SYGVNS. Trimming left V 7 bases short and J 3 bases short, with 15 bases between. The data originate from a study of shared clonotypes between healthy human individuals. Study-level points and caveats: Generation probability values for non-shared clonotypes were lower than those for clonotypes shared by all four donors.

The chain is built from TRBV25-1 and TRBJ2-5, with a tentative D call TRBD2 (5 bases). What was sequenced was memory CD4+ T cells sorted from blood. Regarding subset: CD45RA-negative fraction. This sequence was found in a man aged 25 to 40 in good health. The CDR3 nucleotides are TGTGCCAGCACCCAAGGAGGCACCAAAGAGACCCAGTACTTC. Translation gives CASTQGGTKETQYF. Based on the CDR3 plus reference TRBV25-1 and TRBJ2-5, the full variable domain is EADIYQTPRYLVIGTGKKITLECSQTMGHDKMYWYQQDPGMELHLIHYSYGVNSTEKGDLSSESTVSRIRTEHFPLTLESARPSHTSQYLCASTQGGTKETQYFGPGTRLLVL.